This T cell receptor beta chain was identified during a study of T cell repertoires in cytomegalovirus infection (dated by TCRdb to the late 2010s). About the study as a whole: Recently identified HLA-C-restricted CMV epitopes, whose presentation resists viral immunomodulation, were targeted by peptide stimulations together with well-studied HLA-B-restricted epitopes. Because public TCR beta signatures pointed to carriage of CMV infection together with the matching HLA type, the HLA type of each donor mattered for the analysis. The study at large found these results: In both this cohort and an independent cohort of 300 to 450 donors, the cumulative frequency of public TCR beta family members distinguished carriers of CMV infection plus the relevant HLA type. The ex vivo response was dominated by HLA-C-restricted CMV-specific TCR beta clonotypes, which also provided the single most frequent clonotype in two of eight donors.

TCRdb records Illumina HiSeq 1500 as the sequencer. The public reads were run again by TCRdb, first through fastp at Q25 and then through MiXCR, and only productive beta chains were kept. Identical CDR3 proteins give one entry, which carries the most common genes and DNA. The sample table holds some 270,000 distinct CDR3 sequences, of which around 20% were seen once. The ten largest make up roughly a fifth of the sample. The treatment or condition label here, explained by the study, means: in vitro stimulation with specific CMV peptide epitopes to enrich CMV-specific T cells. This clonotype was recorded a few times. Its binding antigen is unknown. The sample holds no much larger clone one base away, and base qualities are not on file. The CDR3 contains 18 residues, cysteine and phenylalanine counted. Just CDR3 DNA is preserved here, 54 bases in frame from base 1. Trimming leaves V shorter by 3 bases and J shorter by 1 base, with the junction holding 12 bases beyond the gene matches. The germline V gene encodes CDR1 LGHNA and CDR2 YSLEER.

The TCR comes from a human donor in good health (CMV status not recorded). Some clones in this sample may be carry-over from other donors' samples. The source material was cultured PBMCs, sampled from culture after CMV antigen stimulation. The sequence links TRBV4-3 to TRBJ2-5; TRBD2 fits 9 bases in the junction. The bases read TGCGCCAGCAGCCACGGGACCGGGACTAGCCGGGCCCAAGAGACCCAGTACTTC. Translated, it reads CASSHGTGTSRAQETQYF.